The next 30 T cell receptor beta chains were all read from a single sample in a study of cytomegalovirus exposure and HLA in healthy donors. 60 Vbeta and 13 Jbeta primers were used in PCR. Assay used: immunoSEQ multiplex PCR; TCRdb lists only in-frame clones, some missing. The sample lists some 150,000 clones, approximately 82% seen once, with roughly 1.4% in the top ten. The specimen sequenced was PBMCs. These receptors all come from a man younger than 45 in good health and CMV-seropositive.

The chain employs TRBV28 and TRBJ1-2, with D perhaps TRBD1 (6 bases). This CDR3 is 13 amino acids long. V was shortened by 6 bases and J by 3 bases, with 11 bases between the two germline ends. CDR1 is MDHEN, CDR2 SYDVKM, per germline. In DNA, the CDR3 is TGTGCCAGCAGGGGGGCGATTGACTATGGCTACACCTTC. Protein product: CASRGAIDYGYTF.

This clone has only a few counts. The chain uses TRBV25-1 and TRBJ1-4; D perhaps matches TRBD1 (5 bases). The CDR3 spans 15 residues. Looked up from germline, CDR1 is MGHDK and CDR2 is SYGVNS. V lost 2 bases and J 7 bases, leaving 14 bases between the germline ends. The CDR3: CASSEGAAKGEKLFF. In DNA form, the CDR3 reads TGTGCCAGCAGTGAAGGGGCAGCCAAAGGTGAAAAACTGTTTTTT.

The chain uses TRBV2 and TRBJ2-3; D is perhaps TRBD2 (6 bases). The CDR3 is 15 amino acids. The germline V gene encodes CDR1 SNHLY and CDR2 FYNNEI. V was cut by 9 bases and J by 4 bases, with 20 bases left in between. The CDR3 region has the DNA TGTGCCAGTAATCTAGCGCCATGGGGTTCAGATACGCAGTATTTT. Its protein is CASNLAPWGSDTQYF.

J is TRBJ1-6 and V is TRBV28, with D unclear. Germline lookup yields CDR1 MDHEN and CDR2 SYDVKM. Trimming cost V 8 bases and J 5 bases, with 7 bases left between them. The CDR3 runs 12 residues. The CDR3 DNA follows: TGTGCCAGCGGCCTCAATAATTCACCCCTCCACTTT. Protein: CASGLNNSPLHF. The full variable domain, its missing parts supplied by reference TRBV28 and TRBJ1-6, is DVKVTQSSRYLVKRTGEKVFLECVQDMDHENMFWYRQDPGLGLRLIYFSYDVKMKEKGDIPEGYSVSREKKERFSLILESASTNQTSMYLCASGLNNSPLHFGNGTRLTVT.

In its sample, this clone was seen a few times. The J gene is TRBJ2-2, the V gene TRBV28; 8 positions match TRBD2. The CDR3 loop spans 16 amino acids. With V trimmed by 6 bases and J by 0 bases, 6 bases remained unmatched. The germline CDR1 and CDR2 sequences are MDHEN and SYDVKM. The CDR3 reads CASRLRTSPNTGELFF. Here the CDR3 DNA reads TGTGCCAGCAGACTCCGGACTAGCCCGAACACCGGGGAGCTGTTTTTT. Drawing the rest from reference TRBV28 and TRBJ2-2, the complete variable domain is DVKVTQSSRYLVKRTGEKVFLECVQDMDHENMFWYRQDPGLGLRLIYFSYDVKMKEKGDIPEGYSVSREKKERFSLILESASTNQTSMYLCASRLRTSPNTGELFFGEGSRLTVL.

The V gene is TRBV5-1, the J gene TRBJ1-6; 9 nucleotides match TRBD1. The CDR3 loop spans 21 amino acids. Germline V gene sequence: CDR1 SGHRS, CDR2 YFSETQ. V was clipped by 0 bases and J by 8 bases; unmatched bases: 21. The CDR3 region is CASSLVVSSQLGQGPYSPLHF. The CDR3 nucleotides are TGCGCCAGCAGCTTGGTCGTCTCCTCCCAGTTAGGACAGGGGCCTTATTCACCCCTCCACTTT.

The gene calls are TRBV15 and TRBJ2-3; a weak D match, TRBD2 (6 bases). The CDR3 covers 13 residues. Trimming shortened V by 9 bases and J by 3 bases, and 13 bases separated the two germline ends. From germline, CDR1 is LNHNV and CDR2 YYDKDF (reference sequence). The CDR3 loop reads CATSVGTTDTQYF. The DNA for the CDR3 is TGTGCCACGAGCGTAGGGACTACAGATACGCAGTATTTT.

The J gene is TRBJ2-6, the V gene TRBV14; perhaps TRBD2 as D (6 bases). This CDR3 is built from 16 residues. Trimming stripped 3 bases from V and 0 bases from J, with 9 bases between. Germline CDR1 reads SGHDN; CDR2 reads FVKESK. CDR3 bases: TGTGCCAGCAGCCAGGGAGGATACTCTGGGGCCAACGTCCTGACTTTC. It is translated as CASSQGGYSGANVLTF. The full variable domain, its missing parts supplied by reference TRBV14 and TRBJ2-6, is EAGVTQFPSHSVIEKGQTVTLRCDPISGHDNLYWYRRVMGKEIKFLLHFVKESKQDESGMPNNRFLAERTGGTYSTLKVQPAELEDSGVYFCASSQGGYSGANVLTFGAGSRLTVL.

The chain couples TRBV30 to TRBJ1-5; 8 bases are a match to TRBD1. J gave up 7 bases and V 3 bases, and 11 bases lay outside the gene matches. Germline CDR1 is GTSNPN and CDR2 is SVGIG (reference sequence). CDR3 length equals 15 residues. The CDR3 is CAWSEGQVPTQPQHF. CDR3 coding DNA: TGTGCCTGGAGCGAGGGACAGGTACCTACCCAGCCCCAGCATTTT.

This clone was seen a few times. The rearrangement links TRBV4-1 to TRBJ1-5, with 9 bases aligning to TRBD1. Per germline, CDR1 MGHRA and CDR2 YSYEKL. With V trimmed by 1 base and J by 5 bases, 6 bases remained unmatched. The CDR3 extends over 16 amino acids. Here the CDR3 reads CASSQVTGGFYQPQHF. The CDR3 nucleotides read TGCGCCAGCAGCCAAGTTACAGGGGGCTTTTATCAGCCCCAGCATTTT.

The chain combines TRBV7-3 with TRBJ2-1; 11 bases line up with TRBD1. This CDR3 comprises 16 residues. Germline loops: CDR1 SGHTA, CDR2 FQGTGA. The V segment lost 5 bases and the J segment 7 bases; nucleotides outside the gene matches: 10. CDR3 amino acids: CASSPRPGTGGNEQFF. The CDR3 DNA sequence: TGTGCCAGCAGCCCCAGGCCCGGGACAGGGGGAAATGAGCAGTTCTTC.

The chain is built from TRBV6-5 and TRBJ2-5, with unresolved D. The CDR3 is 14 residues long. V lost 2 bases and J 2 bases, leaving 9 bases between the germline ends. Germline CDR1 and CDR2: MNHEY and SVGAGI. CDR3 DNA sequence: TGTGCCAGCAGTTACAATGGCGGACAAGAGACCCAGTACTTC. Translated, it gives CASSYNGGQETQYF.

A few counts support this clone. V and J are TRBV4-2 and TRBJ1-1, with 7 nucleotides matching TRBD1. Germline V gives CDR1 LGHNA, CDR2 YNFKEQ. This CDR3 comprises 14 residues. V was clipped by 6 bases and J by 1 base; unmatched bases: 5. CDR3 bases: TGTGCCAGCAGTTCAAGACAGGGGAACACTGAAGCTTTCTTT. Translated: CASSSRQGNTEAFF.

This chain joins TRBV27 and TRBJ2-2, with 7 bases lining up with TRBD1. This CDR3 is 16 amino acids long. Losses at the gene ends were 5 bases for V and 0 bases for J; bases not matched to a gene: 6. The V gene's germline CDR1 is MNHEY and CDR2 SMNVEV (reference sequence). The CDR3 DNA reads TGTGCCAGCAGTACCGGGACAGCTACGAACACCGGGGAGCTGTTTTTT. Translation: CASSTGTATNTGELFF.

This clone was detected only once. The J gene is TRBJ2-1, the V gene TRBV2, with a weak D call TRBD1 (5 bases). Germline CDR1 reads SNHLY; CDR2 reads FYNNEI. V lost 8 bases to trimming and J lost 7 bases, with 9 bases between them. CDR3 length equals 11 residues. The CDR3 DNA reads as TGTGCCAGCTCGGACATAAATGAGCAGTTCTTC. Translated: CASSDINEQFF. The full variable domain, completed using reference TRBV2 and TRBJ2-1, is EPEVTQTPSHQVTQMGQEVILRCVPISNHLYFYWYRQILGQKVEFLVSFYNNEISEKSEIFDDQFSVERPDGSNFTLKIRSTKLEDSAMYFCASSDINEQFFGPGTRLTVL.

This clone was counted once. The rearrangement joins TRBV29-1 to TRBJ2-1; possible D gene TRBD2, 6 bases. This CDR3 has 14 residues. Per the germline V gene, CDR1 is SQVTM and CDR2 is ANQGSEA. V was shortened by 5 bases and J by 10 bases, with 21 bases between the two germline ends. CDR3: CSVHFERALGEQFF. CDR3 sequence (DNA): TGCAGCGTTCACTTCGAGCGGGCCCTCGGCGAGCAGTTCTTC.

The sample holds many counts of this clone. The V gene is TRBV19, the J gene TRBJ1-1, with D possibly being TRBD1 (5 bases). This CDR3 has 14 residues. The V and J ends lost 8 bases and 1 base respectively, with 14 bases between them. Germline-derived CDR1 and CDR2 are LNHDA and SQIVND (reference sequence). The CDR3 region is CASHTSGQNTEAFF. Written as DNA, the CDR3 is TGTGCCAGTCATACGAGTGGACAGAACACTGAAGCTTTCTTT. Using reference TRBV19 and TRBJ1-1 for the parts outside the CDR3, the full variable domain is DGGITQSPKYLFRKEGQNVTLSCEQNLNHDAMYWYRQDPGQGLRLIYYSQIVNDFQKGDIAEGYSVSREKKESFPLTVTSAQKNPTAFYLCASHTSGQNTEAFFGQGTRLTVV.

The chain recombines TRBV9 with TRBJ2-2, with D uncertain. V was cut by 2 bases and J by 0 bases, with 8 bases left in between. The germline gives CDR1 SGDLS, CDR2 YYNGEE. This CDR3 contains 15 residues. CDR3 region: CASSVSGANTGELFF. The CDR3 nucleotides are TGTGCCAGCAGCGTCTCAGGCGCGAACACCGGGGAGCTGTTTTTT.

This chain joins TRBV6-5 and TRBJ2-5; TRBD2 might be the D (5 bases). In germline, CDR1 is MNHEY, CDR2 SVGAGI. V was cut by 0 bases and J by 4 bases, with 15 bases left in between. The CDR3 length is 16 residues. CDR3 region: CASSYSSGGFTETQYF. The CDR3 DNA reads as TGTGCCAGCAGTTACTCGTCGGGCGGGTTTACAGAGACCCAGTACTTC.

The chain is built from TRBV5-1 and TRBJ1-1; 7 positions agree with TRBD1. This CDR3 spans 15 amino acids. The V gene's germline CDR1 is SGHRS and CDR2 YFSETQ. The V gene end was trimmed by 2 bases and the J gene end by 3 bases; junction bases not matched to a gene: 7. CDR3 sequence (DNA): TGCGCCAGCAGCTTAGGAGGGGGCACTGACACTGAAGCTTTCTTT. It yields the protein CASSLGGGTDTEAFF.

This chain links TRBV29-1 with TRBJ1-3; D unclear. CDR1 and CDR2 (germline): SQVTM, ANQGSEA. Between the trimmed V and J ends, which lost 6 bases and 0 bases, there was a span of 9 bases. The CDR3 runs 13 residues. DNA of the CDR3: TGCAGCGTGGGTACAGACTCTGGAAACACCATATATTTT. Its translation is CSVGTDSGNTIYF.

The chain combines TRBV4-1 with TRBJ1-2, with TRBD1 matching over 9 bases. The J segment lost 8 bases and the V segment lost 2 bases, leaving 6 bases of the junction unmatched. Germline CDR1 reads MGHRA; CDR2 reads YSYEKL. This CDR3 has 14 residues. The CDR3 DNA reads as TGCGCCAGCAGCCAACCCGGGACAGGGCCCGGCTACACCTTC. Its translation: CASSQPGTGPGYTF.

The chain recombines TRBV30 with TRBJ1-5, with a weak D call TRBD1 (6 bases). Germline V gene data show CDR1 as GTSNPN and CDR2 as SVGIG (reference sequence). This CDR3 comprises 14 residues. Trimming pared 2 bases from V and 4 bases from J, leaving 12 bases between. The CDR3 nucleotides read TGTGCCTGGAGTACCCCAGGGGTAAATCAGCCCCAGCATTTT. This gives the protein CAWSTPGVNQPQHF.

This chain links TRBV6-1 with TRBJ2-5; 10 nucleotides line up with TRBD1. The DNA end lines up better with TRBJ2-7; the J call may be wrong. Germline CDR1 MNHNS, CDR2 SASEGT. The CDR3 has 15 amino acids. Here the CDR3 reads CASWNPGTGVYEQYF. CDR3 DNA sequence: TGTGCCAGCTGGAATCCCGGGACAGGGGTCTACGAGCAGTACTTC.

This chain joins TRBV7-6 and TRBJ2-3; 7 bases map to TRBD1. Germline V gives CDR1 SGHVS, CDR2 FNYEAQ. V gave up 4 bases and J gave up 1 base; unmatched junction bases: 8. CDR3 length equals 16 residues. CDR3 DNA: TGTGCCAGCAGCTCGCCTCCGGGACAGCGCACAGATACGCAGTATTTT. This translates into CASSSPPGQRTDTQYF.

This chain uses TRBV7-8 with TRBJ2-1; perhaps TRBD2 as D (5 bases). V was trimmed by 4 bases and J by 8 bases, leaving 18 bases between them. The CDR3 loop spans 15 amino acids. In germline, CDR1 is SGHVS, CDR2 FQNEAQ. The CDR3 protein is CASSSSTTGMDEQFF. CDR3 coding DNA: TGTGCCAGCAGCTCATCGACTACGGGTATGGATGAGCAGTTCTTC.

The rearrangement joins TRBV5-1 to TRBJ1-4, with 7 bases fitting TRBD1. Germline CDR1 reads SGHRS; CDR2 reads YFSETQ. Trimming at V came to 1 base and at J to 3 bases, leaving 6 bases not matched to a gene. This CDR3 comprises 16 residues. The CDR3 DNA sequence: TGCGCCAGCAGCTTGTCCCCGGGACAGCCTAATGAAAAACTGTTTTTT. It specifies CASSLSPGQPNEKLFF.

The chain employs TRBV14 and TRBJ2-1, with 10 bases that match TRBD2. The V gene end was trimmed by 10 bases and the J gene end by 4 bases; junction bases not matched to a gene: 7. This CDR3 comprises 14 residues. CDR1 is SGHDN and CDR2 is FVKESK in the germline V gene. The CDR3 sequence: CATSAGGPYNEQFF. For the CDR3, the DNA is TGTGCCACCTCAGCGGGAGGGCCATACAATGAGCAGTTCTTC. The entire variable domain, with the rest obtained from reference TRBV14 and TRBJ2-1, is as follows: EAGVTQFPSHSVIEKGQTVTLRCDPISGHDNLYWYRRVMGKEIKFLLHFVKESKQDESGMPNNRFLAERTGGTYSTLKVQPAELEDSGVYFCATSAGGPYNEQFFGPGTRLTVL.

The V and J genes are TRBV7-9 and TRBJ2-3; 10 bases align to TRBD1. From germline, CDR1 is SEHNR and CDR2 FQNEAQ (reference sequence). V lost 4 bases and J lost 1; bases outside the gene matches: 8. The CDR3 contains 17 residues. DNA for the CDR3: TGTGCCAGCAGCTCCCGGGACAGGGGAATTGGCACAGATACGCAGTATTTT. Residues: CASSSRDRGIGTDTQYF.

This clone has a handful of counts. The J gene is TRBJ2-7, the V gene TRBV28; D is possibly TRBD1 (6 bases). Trimming left V 6 bases short and J 2 bases short, with 11 bases between. The V gene's germline CDR1 is MDHEN and CDR2 SYDVKM. The CDR3 contains 13 residues. The chain's CDR3 is CASRDSLPYEQYF. CDR3 bases: TGTGCCAGCAGGGACAGCCTTCCCTACGAGCAGTACTTC.